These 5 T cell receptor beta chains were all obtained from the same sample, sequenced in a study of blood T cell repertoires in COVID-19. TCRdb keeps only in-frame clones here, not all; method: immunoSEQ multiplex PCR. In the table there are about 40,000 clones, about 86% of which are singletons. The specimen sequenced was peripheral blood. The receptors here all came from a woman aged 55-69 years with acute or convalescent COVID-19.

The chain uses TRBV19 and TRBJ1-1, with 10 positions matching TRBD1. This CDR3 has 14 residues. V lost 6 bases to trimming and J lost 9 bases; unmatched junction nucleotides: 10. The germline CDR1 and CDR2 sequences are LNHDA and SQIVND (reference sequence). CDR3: CASRTGQGIPKAFF. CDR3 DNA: TGTGCCAGTAGGACGGGACAGGGGATTCCCAAAGCTTTCTTT.

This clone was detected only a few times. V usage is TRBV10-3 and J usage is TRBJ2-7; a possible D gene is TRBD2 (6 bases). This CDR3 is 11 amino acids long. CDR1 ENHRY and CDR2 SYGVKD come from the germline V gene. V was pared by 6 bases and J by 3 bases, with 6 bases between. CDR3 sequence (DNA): TGTGCCATCAGGCGGGACTACGAGCAGTACTTC. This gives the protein CAIRRDYEQYF.

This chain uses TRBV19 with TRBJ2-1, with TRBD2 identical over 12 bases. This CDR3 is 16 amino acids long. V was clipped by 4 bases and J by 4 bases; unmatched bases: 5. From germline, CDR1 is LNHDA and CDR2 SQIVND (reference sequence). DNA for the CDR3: TGTGCCAGTAGTACCGGGACTAGCGGGCAGTACAATGAGCAGTTCTTC. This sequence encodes CASSTGTSGQYNEQFF.

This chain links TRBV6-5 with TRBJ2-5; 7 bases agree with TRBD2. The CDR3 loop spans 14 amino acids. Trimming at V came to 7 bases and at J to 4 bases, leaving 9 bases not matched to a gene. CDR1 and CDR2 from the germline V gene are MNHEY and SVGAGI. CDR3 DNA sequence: TGTGCCAGCACGTCATCGGGAGGAGGAGAGACCCAGTACTTC. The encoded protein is CASTSSGGGETQYF.

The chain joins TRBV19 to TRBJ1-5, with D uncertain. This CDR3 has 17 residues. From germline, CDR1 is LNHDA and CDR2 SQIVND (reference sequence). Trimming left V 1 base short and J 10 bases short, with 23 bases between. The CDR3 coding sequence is TGTGCCAGTAGTATAGCATCGACGGGAGGGAAAGGGATCCCCCAGCATTTT. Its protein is CASSIASTGGKGIPQHF.